The 27 T cell receptor beta chains presented below share a single source sample, sequenced in a study of blood T cells in healthy people across ages. Primed by a sample-barcoded 5' primer and a J-beta primer mix, a second PCR proceeded for 7 to 11 cycles. MiXCR, applied by TCRdb to the 5' RACE reads, yields one record per CDR3 protein. Here the sample spans 600,000 or so distinct CDR3 sequences, less than 35% being singletons. Sequenced: blood. All receptors come from a woman aged 80 or over in good health.

Ten or more counts support this clonotype. The chain has TRBV15 and TRBJ1-6; maybe TRBD1 (5 bases). The CDR3 loop spans 15 amino acids. V was clipped by 3 bases and J by 9 bases, with 15 bases between them. CDR1 LNHNV and CDR2 YYDKDF come from the germline V gene (reference sequence). CDR3 DNA: TGTGCCACCAGCAGGGATCCGGGACTTCCTTCACCCCTCCACTTT. Protein sequence: CATSRDPGLPSPLHF.

The chain is built from TRBV20-1 and TRBJ1-2; D gene uncertain. CDR3 length: 12 amino acids. Trimming removed 6 bases from V and 5 bases from J, with 13 bases in between. Looked up from germline, CDR1 is DFQATT and CDR2 is SNEGSKA (reference sequence). Here the CDR3 reads CSAIDGGYGYTF. CDR3 coding DNA: TGCAGTGCAATCGACGGCGGGTATGGCTACACCTTC.

This chain connects TRBV30 to TRBJ1-2, with D tentatively TRBD1 (5 bases). The V end lost 7 bases, the J end lost 8 bases, and 14 bases lay between the germline ends. Per germline, CDR1 GTSNPN and CDR2 SVGIG (reference sequence). The CDR3 runs 11 residues. The CDR3 sequence: CAFTGGYGYTF. DNA for the CDR3: TGTGCCTTCACGGGGGGATACGGCTACACCTTC.

This clonotype was seen ten or more times. This chain links TRBV20-1 with TRBJ2-3; maybe TRBD2 (6 bases). This CDR3 has 15 amino acids. The germline gives CDR1 DFQATT, CDR2 SNEGSKA (reference sequence). Trimming took off 5 bases at V and 5 bases at J, with 20 bases between the two ends. The CDR3, as DNA: TGCAGTGCTCCGGGGGTCCCAGAGAGTATAGATACGCAGTATTTT. Residues: CSAPGVPESIDTQYF.

Comments on this clonotype: At one end the junction does not follow the germline gene, possibly because of a read error. V gene TRBV4-2 combines with J gene TRBJ2-7; tentative D call: TRBD2 (5 bases). Germline V gene sequence: CDR1 LGHNA, CDR2 YNFKEQ. This CDR3 spans 14 amino acids. CDR3 in DNA: TGTGCCAACAGCCAAGACTATGTTCCCTACGAGCAGTACTTC. This codes for CANSQDYVPYEQYF.

The table lists this clonotype with many counts. CDR3 in DNA: TGTGCCAGCAGCTTACAGGGCGGGGGGGGACAAGAGACCCAGTACTTC. The encoded protein is CASSLQGGGGQETQYF. This sequence joins TRBV7-3 and TRBJ2-5; 9 bases line up with TRBD2. V was clipped by 2 bases and J by 2 bases; unmatched bases: 6. Germline CDR1 and CDR2: SGHTA and FQGTGA. This CDR3 region has 16 residues. Based on the CDR3 plus reference TRBV7-3 and TRBJ2-5, the full variable domain is GAGVSQTPSNKVTEKGKYVELRCDPISGHTALYWYRQSLGQGPEFLIYFQGTGAADDSGLPNDRFFAVRPEGSVSTLKIQRTERGDSAVYLCASSLQGGGGQETQYFGPGTRLLVL.

There are a few counts of this clonotype. The CDR3 is CASIGTGTNTGELFF. The CDR3 bases are TGTGCCAGTATAGGAACAGGGACGAACACCGGGGAGCTGTTTTTT. The chain employs TRBV19 and TRBJ2-2; maybe TRBD1 (6 bases). Germline values: CDR1 LNHDA, CDR2 SQIVND (reference sequence). Trimming shortened V by 7 bases and J by 0 bases, and 12 bases separated the two germline ends. This CDR3 is built from 15 residues.

As regards this clonotype: This may be a read error, as it is one base from a much larger clone. The rearrangement joins TRBV2 to TRBJ2-3; 9 bases are a match to TRBD1. CDR1 SNHLY and CDR2 FYNNEI come from the germline V gene. The length of the CDR3 is 15 residues. V was pared by 4 bases and J by 4 bases, with 6 bases of the junction left unmatched. Here the CDR3 DNA reads TGTGCCAGCAGTGCCCGACAGGGGGTCGCAGATACGCAGTATTTT. Its translation: CASSARQGVADTQYF.

At least ten counts were recorded for this clonotype. This chain joins TRBV7-2 and TRBJ2-5, with TRBD2 identical over 12 bases. Trimming took 2 bases from V and 5 from J; bases not matched to a gene: 3. Per the germline V gene, CDR1 is SGHTA and CDR2 is FQGNSA. CDR3 length: 15 residues. CDR3: CASSLLAGGPETQYF. The DNA for the CDR3 is TGTGCCAGCAGCTTACTAGCGGGGGGGCCCGAGACCCAGTACTTC.

This clonotype was detected ten times or more. The chain links TRBV20-1 to TRBJ2-5, with TRBD2 identical over 8 bases. The CDR3 sequence is 15 residues long. V shed 0 bases and J 2 bases; nucleotides not matched to a gene: 5. CDR1 is DFQATT and CDR2 is SNEGSKA in the germline V gene (reference sequence). CDR3 DNA sequence: TGCAGTGCTAGAGATTTCGCTAGCGGGCAAGAGACCCAGTACTTC. The encoded protein is CSARDFASGQETQYF.

This clonotype showed up many times. The chain employs TRBV4-1 and TRBJ1-2; 9 bases are shared with TRBD1. Germline values: CDR1 MGHRA, CDR2 YSYEKL. Unmatched junction bases numbered 19, after V lost 4 bases and J lost 7 bases. This CDR3 contains 18 residues. CDR3: CASSRDRNRQGGIGGYTF. CDR3 bases: TGCGCCAGCAGCCGAGATCGTAACAGACAGGGGGGGATAGGTGGCTACACCTTC.

This clonotype has ten or more counts. The genes are TRBV7-2 and TRBJ2-3; tentatively, D is TRBD2 (6 bases). CDR1 and CDR2 from the germline V gene are SGHTA and FQGNSA. This CDR3 region has 14 residues. V shed 5 bases and J shed 7 bases, with 16 bases lying between them. CDR3 DNA: TGTGCCAGCAGCCAATCCGGGAGCGCAAATACGCAGTATTTT. Protein product: CASSQSGSANTQYF.

This clonotype was observed a few times. V usage is TRBV9 and J usage is TRBJ1-1; 9 bases match TRBD1. Germline-derived CDR1 and CDR2 are SGDLS and YYNGEE. The CDR3 is made up of 16 amino acids. V trimming: 0 bases; J trimming: 4 bases; junction bases outside the gene matches: 7. The CDR3 reads CASSVGTGATGTEAFF. The DNA of the CDR3 is TGTGCCAGCAGCGTAGGGACAGGGGCGACGGGCACTGAAGCTTTCTTT.

This clonotype was seen ten or more times. The chain links TRBV6-6 to TRBJ2-5, with 12 bases aligning to TRBD2. With 6 bases clipped from V and 8 bases from J, the junction kept 10 bases outside the gene matches. Germline assignment: CDR1 MNHNY and CDR2 SVGAGI (reference sequence). CDR3 length: 15 amino acids. For the CDR3, the DNA is TGTGCCAGCAGGCCTACTAGCGGGGGGCTCAAAACCCAGTACTTC. It translates to CASRPTSGGLKTQYF.

This clonotype was observed a handful of times. V is TRBV2 and J is TRBJ1-1, with D unresolved. CDR1 is SNHLY and CDR2 is FYNNEI in the germline V gene. The CDR3 has 14 amino acids. Trimming pared 3 bases from V and 0 bases from J, leaving 8 bases between. DNA for the CDR3: TGTGCCAGCAGTGACAGCCTCATGAACACTGAAGCTTTCTTT. This gives the protein CASSDSLMNTEAFF.

This clonotype was detected ten times or more. V usage is TRBV5-6 and J usage is TRBJ2-1, with 11 positions matching TRBD1. The CDR3 runs 12 residues. The junction had 3 bases not matched to a gene; V was cut back by 1 base and J by 15 bases. Germline V gene lookup returns CDR1 SGHDT and CDR2 YYEEEE. This chain's CDR3 is CASSLRDRGWFF. Here the CDR3 DNA reads TGTGCCAGCAGCTTGAGGGACAGGGGGTGGTTCTTC.

The chain employs TRBV3-1 and TRBJ2-5, with D perhaps TRBD1 (7 bases). Trimming removed 0 bases from V and 4 bases from J, with 15 bases in between. In germline, CDR1 is LGHDT, CDR2 YNNKEL (reference sequence). The CDR3 totals 16 residues. For the CDR3, the DNA is TGTGCCAGCAGCCAAGAGGGCAGGGGGGTCTCAGAGACCCAGTACTTC. It encodes CASSQEGRGVSETQYF.

This clonotype has a handful of counts. V usage is TRBV28 and J usage is TRBJ2-1, with TRBD1 as a possible D gene (6 bases). Per the germline V gene, CDR1 is MDHEN and CDR2 is SYDVKM. V was trimmed by 1 base and J by 3 bases, leaving 16 bases between them. The CDR3 is 17 amino acids. DNA for the CDR3: TGTGCCAGCAGTTTATCCCCAACAGGGTTCAGCTACAATGAGCAGTTCTTC. Translation gives CASSLSPTGFSYNEQFF. Variable domain in full (rest from reference TRBV28 and TRBJ2-1): DVKVTQSSRYLVKRTGEKVFLECVQDMDHENMFWYRQDPGLGLRLIYFSYDVKMKEKGDIPEGYSVSREKKERFSLILESASTNQTSMYLCASSLSPTGFSYNEQFFGPGTRLTVL.

CDR3 amino acids: CATSRAVGTGLTEAFF. For the CDR3, the DNA is TGTGCCACCAGCAGAGCCGTCGGGACAGGTCTCACTGAAGCTTTCTTT. The chain carries TRBV15 and TRBJ1-1; 8 bases map to TRBD1. Germline CDR1 reads LNHNV; CDR2 reads YYDKDF (reference sequence). V gave up 1 base and J gave up 4 bases; unmatched junction bases: 8. The CDR3 extends over 16 amino acids.

The J gene is TRBJ1-2, the V gene TRBV20-1, with D possibly being TRBD1 (6 bases). Trimming removed 6 bases from V and 8 bases from J, with 16 bases in between. The CDR3 has 12 residues. The germline CDR1 and CDR2 sequences are DFQATT and SNEGSKA (reference sequence). As DNA, the CDR3 is TGCAGTGCCGGAATGGGGGCAGGCGGCTACACCTTC. This sequence encodes CSAGMGAGGYTF.

This clonotype was observed many times. The J gene is TRBJ2-1, the V gene TRBV14; unclear D gene. V was trimmed by 0 bases and J by 4 bases, leaving 10 bases between them. Per germline, CDR1 SGHDN and CDR2 FVKESK. The CDR3 extends over 15 amino acids. CDR3 nucleotide sequence: TGTGCCAGCAGCCAAGATGAGGACCCATACAATGAGCAGTTCTTC. This encodes CASSQDEDPYNEQFF.

The sample holds many counts of this clonotype. The rearrangement uses TRBV7-2 and TRBJ2-6; D not resolved. The V gene's germline CDR1 is SGHTA and CDR2 FQGNSA. Trimming left V 3 bases short and J 3 bases short, with 12 bases between. CDR3 length: 16 residues. DNA for the CDR3: TGTGCCAGCAGCTTCAACCTCCTTGGTGGGGCCAACGTCCTGACTTTC. It is translated as CASSFNLLGGANVLTF.

This clonotype has more than one count but fewer than ten. With a much larger clone just one base away, this may be a read error. The chain links TRBV7-2 to TRBJ2-7; 8 nucleotides align to TRBD2. The CDR3 consists of 15 residues. The germline V gene encodes CDR1 SGHTA and CDR2 FQGNSA. J gave up 4 bases and V 2 bases, and 7 bases lay outside the gene matches. The CDR3 is CASSLRAGDPYEQYF. DNA of the CDR3: TGTGCCAGCAGCTTACGAGCGGGGGATCCTTACGAGCAGTACTTC.

There are many counts of this clonotype. This sequence may be a read error, since a much larger clone differs from it by one base. This CDR3 is CSSPSGFSNEQYF. The CDR3 bases are TGCAGTTCCCCCTCAGGATTCTCCAATGAGCAGTACTTC. The chain employs TRBV20-1 and TRBJ2-5; no clear D. Trimming stripped 8 bases from V and 11 bases from J, with 24 bases between. CDR1 is DFQATT, CDR2 SNEGSKA, per germline (reference sequence). The CDR3 is made up of 13 amino acids.

This clonotype was recorded at least ten times. The rearrangement links TRBV7-9 to TRBJ2-7; D is undetermined. This CDR3 has 14 amino acids. Germline V gene sequence: CDR1 SEHNR, CDR2 FQNEAQ (reference sequence). V shed 3 bases and J shed 6 bases, with 15 bases lying between them. CDR3 loop: CASSFGSLWSEQYF. CDR3 coding DNA: TGTGCCAGCAGCTTCGGCTCCTTGTGGAGCGAGCAGTACTTC.

The CDR3 reads CSARDLPWGVEAFF. The CDR3 nucleotides read TGCAGTGCTAGAGATCTACCGTGGGGCGTAGAAGCTTTCTTT. This chain connects TRBV20-1 to TRBJ1-1; D is possibly TRBD1 (5 bases). The CDR3 covers 14 residues. V dropped 0 bases and J dropped 8 bases, with 16 bases sitting between them. Germline V gene sequence: CDR1 DFQATT, CDR2 SNEGSKA (reference sequence).

This clonotype was detected many times. The chain uses TRBV7-2 and TRBJ1-6; TRBD1 matches at 11 bases. Germline V gene sequence: CDR1 SGHTA, CDR2 FQGNSA. J gave up 4 bases and V 7 bases, and 6 bases lay outside the gene matches. CDR3 length equals 16 residues. The CDR3 is CASNSGTGGYNSPLHF. The CDR3 DNA is TGTGCCAGCAATTCCGGGACAGGGGGATATAATTCACCCCTCCACTTT.